The clone carrying this TCR beta chain was picked up many times. Molecular barcoding with unique molecular identifiers was used for the TCRbeta library. TCRdb passed the PCR reads through MiXCR, listing each CDR3 protein once. The sample holds about 610,000 distinct CDR3 sequences, roughly 10% seen once. This sample is drawn from a study of T-cell reconstitution after alpha-beta-depleted transplantation in children. Trimming at V came to 6 bases and at J to 5 bases, leaving 2 bases not matched to a gene. The CDR3 spans 12 residues. Germline loops: CDR1 MDHEN, CDR2 SYDVKM. This TCR was sampled from a human donor who donated a stem cell graft to a child with acute myeloid leukemia. J is TRBJ2-5 and V is TRBV28, with 8 nucleotides matching TRBD2. Sequencing used PBMCs from the stem cell graft donor, obtained from the stem cell graft. DNA of the CDR3: TGTGCCAGCAGGCCGGGGGGGGAGACCCAGTACTTC. It translates to CASRPGGETQYF. The complete variable domain, with remaining parts taken from reference TRBV28 and TRBJ2-5, reads DVKVTQSSRYLVKRTGEKVFLECVQDMDHENMFWYRQDPGLGLRLIYFSYDVKMKEKGDIPEGYSVSREKKERFSLILESASTNQTSMYLCASRPGGETQYFGPGTRLLVL.